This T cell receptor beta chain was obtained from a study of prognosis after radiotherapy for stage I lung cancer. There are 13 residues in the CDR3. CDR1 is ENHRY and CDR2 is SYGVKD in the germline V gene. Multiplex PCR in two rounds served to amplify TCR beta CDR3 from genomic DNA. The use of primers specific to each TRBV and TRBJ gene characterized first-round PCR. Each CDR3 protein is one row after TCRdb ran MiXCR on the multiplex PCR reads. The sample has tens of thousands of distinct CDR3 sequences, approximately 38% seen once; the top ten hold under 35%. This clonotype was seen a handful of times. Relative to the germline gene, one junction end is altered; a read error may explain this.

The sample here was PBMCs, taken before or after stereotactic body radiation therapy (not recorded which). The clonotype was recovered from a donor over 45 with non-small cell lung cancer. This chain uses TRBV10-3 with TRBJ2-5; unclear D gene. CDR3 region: CTISSNEKETQYF. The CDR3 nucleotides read TGTACCATCAGCTCCAACGAAAAAGAGACCCAGTACTTC.